Below are 4 T cell receptor beta chains sequenced from a single sample in a study of blood T cell repertoires in COVID-19. Libraries were prepared by immunoSEQ multiplex PCR; TCRdb keeps only in-frame clonotypes and omits some of them. The profile covers tens of thousands of clones, with around 83% appearing a single time and roughly 14% taken by the ten largest. Sequenced input: peripheral blood. All receptors come from a human donor with acute or convalescent COVID-19. The donor label of this sample is uncertain.

The J gene is TRBJ1-1, the V gene TRBV2, with unresolved D. The CDR3 loop spans 13 amino acids. Germline V gene data show CDR1 as SNHLY and CDR2 as FYNNEI. V was clipped by 6 bases and J by 3 bases, with 11 bases between them. The CDR3 loop reads CASRSQVDTEAFF. The CDR3 bases are TGTGCCAGCAGGAGTCAAGTGGACACTGAAGCTTTCTTT.

The gene calls are TRBV19 and TRBJ1-5; a weak D match, TRBD1 (6 bases). CDR1 and CDR2 (germline): LNHDA, SQIVND (reference sequence). The CDR3 runs 14 residues. V was pared by 7 bases and J by 1 base, with 11 bases between. The CDR3 coding sequence is TGTGCCAGTACCATACAGGGAAGCAATCAGCCCCAGCATTTT. It is translated as CASTIQGSNQPQHF. The variable domain in full, completed from reference TRBV19 and TRBJ1-5, reads DGGITQSPKYLFRKEGQNVTLSCEQNLNHDAMYWYRQDPGQGLRLIYYSQIVNDFQKGDIAEGYSVSREKKESFPLTVTSAQKNPTAFYLCASTIQGSNQPQHFGDGTRLSIL.

V is TRBV7-3 and J is TRBJ1-1; 7 nucleotides agree with TRBD1. The junction had 2 bases not matched to a gene; V was cut back by 6 bases and J by 1 base. In germline, CDR1 is SGHTA, CDR2 FQGTGA. The CDR3 loop spans 13 amino acids. As DNA, the CDR3 is TGTGCCAGCAGTCGGGACAGGAACACTGAAGCTTTCTTT. It is translated as CASSRDRNTEAFF.

V gene TRBV15 combines with J gene TRBJ1-1; 7 nucleotides match TRBD1. After removal of 3 bases from V and 0 bases from J, the junction contained 4 bases not matched to a gene. Germline V gene sequence: CDR1 LNHNV, CDR2 YYDKDF (reference sequence). This CDR3 is built from 15 residues. Here the CDR3 reads CATSRGDSMNTEAFF. The CDR3 DNA sequence: TGTGCCACCAGCAGGGGGGACAGCATGAACACTGAAGCTTTCTTT.